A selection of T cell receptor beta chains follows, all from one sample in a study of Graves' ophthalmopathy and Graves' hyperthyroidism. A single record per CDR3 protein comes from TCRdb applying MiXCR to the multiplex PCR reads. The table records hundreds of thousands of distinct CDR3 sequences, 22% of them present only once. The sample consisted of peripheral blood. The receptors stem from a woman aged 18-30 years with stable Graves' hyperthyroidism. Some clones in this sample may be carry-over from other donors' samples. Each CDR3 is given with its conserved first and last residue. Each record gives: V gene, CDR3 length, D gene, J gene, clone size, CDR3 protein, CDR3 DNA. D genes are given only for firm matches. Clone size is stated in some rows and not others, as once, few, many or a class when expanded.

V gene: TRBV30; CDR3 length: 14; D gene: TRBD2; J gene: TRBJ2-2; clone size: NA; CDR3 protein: CAWSAAGGIGELFF; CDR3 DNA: TGTGCCTGGAGTGCAGCGGGGGGAATCGGGGAGCTGTTTTTT
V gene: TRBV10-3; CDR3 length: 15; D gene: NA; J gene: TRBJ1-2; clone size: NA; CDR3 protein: CAISGSIVPNYGYTF; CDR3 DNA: TGTGCCATCAGTGGGTCAATCGTCCCCAACTATGGCTACACCTTC
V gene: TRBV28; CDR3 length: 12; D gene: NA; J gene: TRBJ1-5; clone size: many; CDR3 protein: CATRGGLQPQHF; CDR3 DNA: TGTGCCACCAGAGGGGGGCTTCAGCCCCAGCATTTT
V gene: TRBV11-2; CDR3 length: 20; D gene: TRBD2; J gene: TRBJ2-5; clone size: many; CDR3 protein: CASSPSYSGTSGMKTETQYF; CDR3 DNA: TGTGCCAGCAGCCCCAGCTACTCGGGGACTAGCGGGATGAAGACCGAGACCCAGTACTTC
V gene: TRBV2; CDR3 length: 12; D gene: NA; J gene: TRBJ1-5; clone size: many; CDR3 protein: CASMGGNQPQHF; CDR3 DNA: TGTGCCAGCATGGGCGGAAATCAGCCCCAGCATTTT
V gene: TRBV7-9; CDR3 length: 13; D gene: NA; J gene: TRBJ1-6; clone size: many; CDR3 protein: CASSLVRHSPLHF; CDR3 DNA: TGTGCCAGCAGCTTAGTAAGGCATTCACCCCTCCACTTT
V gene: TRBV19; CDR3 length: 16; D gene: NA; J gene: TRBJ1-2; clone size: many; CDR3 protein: CASSIDPVAGTYGYTF; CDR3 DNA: TGTGCCAGTAGTATAGACCCTGTGGCAGGAACCTATGGCTACACCTTC
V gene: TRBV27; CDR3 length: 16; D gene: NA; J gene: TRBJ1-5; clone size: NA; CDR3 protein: CASSLTGSRRNQPQHF; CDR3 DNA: TGTGCCAGCAGTCTTACTGGGAGCAGGAGAAATCAGCCCCAGCATTTT
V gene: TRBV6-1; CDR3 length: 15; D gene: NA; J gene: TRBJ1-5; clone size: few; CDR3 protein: CASSGLWGSNQPQHF; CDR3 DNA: TGTGCCAGCAGTGGGCTGTGGGGAAGCAATCAGCCCCAGCATTTT
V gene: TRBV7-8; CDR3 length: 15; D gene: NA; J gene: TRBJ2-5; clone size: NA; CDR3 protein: CASSPGPHVQETQYF; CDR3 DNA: TGTGCCAGCAGCCCTGGGCCACACGTCCAAGAGACCCAGTACTTC
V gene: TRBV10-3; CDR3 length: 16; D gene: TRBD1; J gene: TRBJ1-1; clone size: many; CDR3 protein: CAISESPDRGGTEAFF; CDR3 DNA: TGTGCCATCAGTGAGTCCCCCGACAGGGGTGGAACTGAAGCTTTCTTT
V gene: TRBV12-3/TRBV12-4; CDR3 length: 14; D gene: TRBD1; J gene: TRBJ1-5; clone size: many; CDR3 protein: CASSFWTGEQPQHF; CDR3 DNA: TGTGCCAGCAGTTTCTGGACAGGGGAACAGCCCCAGCATTTT
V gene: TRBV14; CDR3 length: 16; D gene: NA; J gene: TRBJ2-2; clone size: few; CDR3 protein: CASSQVGGSNTGELFF; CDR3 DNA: TGTGCCAGCAGCCAAGTCGGCGGATCGAACACCGGGGAGCTGTTTTTT
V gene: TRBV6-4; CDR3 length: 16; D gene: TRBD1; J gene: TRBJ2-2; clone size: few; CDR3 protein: CASSDSGTGDTGELFF; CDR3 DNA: TGTGCCAGCAGTGACTCTGGGACAGGGGACACCGGGGAGCTGTTTTTT
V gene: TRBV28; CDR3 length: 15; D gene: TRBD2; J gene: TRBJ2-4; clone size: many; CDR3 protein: CASSSASGIDYIQYF; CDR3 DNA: TGTGCCAGCAGTTCTGCTAGCGGGATCGATTACATTCAGTACTTC
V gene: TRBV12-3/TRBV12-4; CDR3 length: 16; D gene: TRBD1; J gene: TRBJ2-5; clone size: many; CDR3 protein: CASSPGRQGAGETQYF; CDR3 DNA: TGTGCCAGCAGTCCCGGACGACAGGGTGCTGGGGAGACCCAGTACTTC
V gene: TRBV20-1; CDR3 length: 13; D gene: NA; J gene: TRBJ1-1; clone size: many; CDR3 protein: CSARDDLRPEAFF; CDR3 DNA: TGCAGTGCTAGAGATGACCTGCGGCCTGAAGCTTTCTTT
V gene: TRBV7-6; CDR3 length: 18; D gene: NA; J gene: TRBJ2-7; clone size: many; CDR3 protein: CASSTIPIRAGIVNEQYF; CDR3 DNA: TGTGCCAGCAGCACGATACCGATAAGAGCCGGGATTGTCAACGAGCAGTACTTC
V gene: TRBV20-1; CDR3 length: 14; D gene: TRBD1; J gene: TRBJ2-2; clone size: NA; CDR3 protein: CSARVTTGAGELFF; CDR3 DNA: TGCAGTGCTAGAGTAACGACAGGGGCCGGGGAGCTGTTTTTT
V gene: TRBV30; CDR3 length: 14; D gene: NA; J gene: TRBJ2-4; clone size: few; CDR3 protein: CAWTRRGAGNIKYF; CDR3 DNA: TGTGCCTGGACCCGTCGGGGGGCGGGAAACATTAAGTACTTC
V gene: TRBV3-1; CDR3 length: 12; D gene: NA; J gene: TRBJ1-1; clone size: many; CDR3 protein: CASSPNVAEAFF; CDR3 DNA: TGTGCCAGCAGCCCTAACGTCGCTGAAGCTTTCTTT
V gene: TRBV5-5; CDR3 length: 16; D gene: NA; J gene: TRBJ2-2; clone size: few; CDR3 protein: CASSLASGRNTGELFF; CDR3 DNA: TGTGCCAGCAGCTTGGCTTCAGGACGAAACACCGGGGAGCTGTTTTTT
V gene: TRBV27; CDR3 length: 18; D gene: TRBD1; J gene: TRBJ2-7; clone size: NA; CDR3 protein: CASPQSVFPGQGRYEQYF; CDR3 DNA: TGTGCCAGCCCTCAGTCAGTATTCCCGGGACAGGGTCGCTACGAGCAGTACTTC
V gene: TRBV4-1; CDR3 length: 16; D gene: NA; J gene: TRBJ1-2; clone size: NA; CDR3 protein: CASSRILPAHNYGYTF; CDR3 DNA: TGCGCCAGCAGCCGCATACTGCCTGCTCATAACTATGGCTACACCTTC
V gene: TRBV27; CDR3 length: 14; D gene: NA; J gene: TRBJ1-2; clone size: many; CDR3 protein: CASRSRASNYGYTF; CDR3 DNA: TGTGCCAGTAGAAGCAGAGCTTCTAACTATGGCTACACCTTC
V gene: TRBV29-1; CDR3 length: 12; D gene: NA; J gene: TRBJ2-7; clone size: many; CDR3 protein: CSVVGGLYEQYF; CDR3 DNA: TGCAGCGTTGTCGGAGGGTTATACGAGCAGTACTTC
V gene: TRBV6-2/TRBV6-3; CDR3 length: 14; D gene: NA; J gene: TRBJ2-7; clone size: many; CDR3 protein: CASSYQQQGHEQYF; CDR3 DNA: TGTGCCAGCAGTTATCAGCAGCAGGGGCACGAGCAGTACTTC
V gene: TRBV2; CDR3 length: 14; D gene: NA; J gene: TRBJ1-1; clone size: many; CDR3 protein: CASRPDGDFVEAFF; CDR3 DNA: TGTGCCAGCAGACCTGACGGGGATTTTGTAGAAGCTTTCTTT
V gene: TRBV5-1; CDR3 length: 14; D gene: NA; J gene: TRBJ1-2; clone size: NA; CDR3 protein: CASSLAARGDGYTF; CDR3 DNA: TGCGCCAGCAGCTTGGCCGCCAGGGGAGATGGCTACACCTTC
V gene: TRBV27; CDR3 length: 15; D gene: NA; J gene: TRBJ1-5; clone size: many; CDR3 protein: CASSQTGYSNQPQHF; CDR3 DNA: TGTGCCAGCAGTCAGACAGGCTATAGCAATCAGCCCCAGCATTTT
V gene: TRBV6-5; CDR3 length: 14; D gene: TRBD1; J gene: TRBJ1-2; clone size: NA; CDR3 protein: CASSYPGTVYGYTF; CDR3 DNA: TGTGCCAGCAGTTACCCCGGGACAGTCTATGGCTACACCTTC
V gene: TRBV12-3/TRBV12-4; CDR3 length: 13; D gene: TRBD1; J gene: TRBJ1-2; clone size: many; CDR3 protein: CASSSTGDGGYTF; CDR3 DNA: TGTGCCAGCAGTTCCACAGGGGATGGTGGCTACACCTTC
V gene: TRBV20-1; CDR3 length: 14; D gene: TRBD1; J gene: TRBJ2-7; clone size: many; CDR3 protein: CSARDGQGGDEQYF; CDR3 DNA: TGCAGTGCTAGAGATGGACAGGGTGGCGACGAGCAGTACTTC
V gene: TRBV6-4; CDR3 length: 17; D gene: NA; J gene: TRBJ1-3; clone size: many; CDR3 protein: CASSLMGLGEFGNTIYF; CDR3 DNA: TGTGCCAGCTCCCTCATGGGGCTTGGAGAGTTTGGAAACACCATATATTTT
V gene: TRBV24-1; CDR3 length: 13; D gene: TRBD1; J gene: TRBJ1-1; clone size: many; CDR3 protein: CATRDRGLTEAFF; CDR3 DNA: TGTGCCACCAGGGACAGGGGGTTAACTGAAGCTTTCTTT
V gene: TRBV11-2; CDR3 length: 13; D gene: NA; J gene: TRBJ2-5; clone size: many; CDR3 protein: CASSLEVEETQYF; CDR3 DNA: TGTGCCAGCAGCTTAGAAGTCGAAGAGACCCAGTACTTC
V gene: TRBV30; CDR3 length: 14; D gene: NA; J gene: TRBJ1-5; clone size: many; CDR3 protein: CAWSGMQEHQPQHF; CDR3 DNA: TGTGCCTGGAGTGGAATGCAGGAACATCAGCCCCAGCATTTT
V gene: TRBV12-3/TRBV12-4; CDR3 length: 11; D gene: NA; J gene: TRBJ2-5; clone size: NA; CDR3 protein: CASRQGETQYF; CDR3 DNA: TGTGCCAGCAGGCAGGGTGAGACCCAGTACTTC
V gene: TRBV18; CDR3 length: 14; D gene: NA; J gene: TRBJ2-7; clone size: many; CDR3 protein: CASSPIEVLYEQYF; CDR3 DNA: TGTGCCAGCTCACCCATAGAGGTCCTCTACGAGCAGTACTTC
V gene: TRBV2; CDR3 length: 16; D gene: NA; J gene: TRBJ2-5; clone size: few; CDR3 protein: CASRGEGIQIRETQYF; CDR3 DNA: TGTGCCAGCAGAGGAGAAGGAATACAAATCAGGGAGACCCAGTACTTC
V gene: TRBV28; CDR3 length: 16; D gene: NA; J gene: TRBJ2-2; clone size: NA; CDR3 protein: CASSYATGAVTGELFF; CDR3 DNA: TGTGCCAGCAGTTACGCGACAGGCGCGGTTACCGGGGAGCTGTTTTTT
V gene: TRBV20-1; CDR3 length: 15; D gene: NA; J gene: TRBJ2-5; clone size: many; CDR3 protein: CSARSFVGVQETQYF; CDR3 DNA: TGCAGTGCTAGATCTTTTGTGGGAGTCCAAGAGACCCAGTACTTC
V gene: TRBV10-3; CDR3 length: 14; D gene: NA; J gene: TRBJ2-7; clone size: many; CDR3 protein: CATTSGREGYEQYF; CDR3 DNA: TGTGCCACGACATCGGGGCGGGAAGGCTACGAGCAGTACTTC
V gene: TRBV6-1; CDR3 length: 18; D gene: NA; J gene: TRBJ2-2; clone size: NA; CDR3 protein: CASSVSGPAIGDTGELFF; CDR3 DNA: TGTGCCAGCAGTGTGAGCGGTCCCGCAATCGGCGACACCGGGGAGCTGTTTTTT
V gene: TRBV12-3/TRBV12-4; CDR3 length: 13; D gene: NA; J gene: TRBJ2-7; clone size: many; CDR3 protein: CASSLRGQGEQYF; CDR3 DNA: TGTGCCAGCAGTTTAAGGGGACAAGGCGAGCAGTACTTC
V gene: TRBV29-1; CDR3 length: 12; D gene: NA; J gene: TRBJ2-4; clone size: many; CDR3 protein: CSVSSPKNIQYF; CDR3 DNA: TGCAGCGTTAGTAGCCCAAAAAACATTCAGTACTTC
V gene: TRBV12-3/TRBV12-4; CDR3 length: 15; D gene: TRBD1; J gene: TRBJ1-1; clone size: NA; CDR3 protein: CASSLRRGWDTEAFF; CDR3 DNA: TGTGCCAGCAGTTTACGCAGGGGGTGGGACACTGAAGCTTTCTTT
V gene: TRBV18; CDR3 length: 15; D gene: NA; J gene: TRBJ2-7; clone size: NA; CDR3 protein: CASSRAGAGVYEQYF; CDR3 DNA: TGTGCCAGCTCACGTGCCGGGGCCGGGGTTTACGAGCAGTACTTC